Each of the 28 T cell receptor beta chains below was sequenced from the same sample in a study of blood T cell repertoires in COVID-19. The repertoire was sequenced with immunoSEQ multiplex PCR; TCRdb's copy has only in-frame clones and lacks some. The sample holds about 160,000 clones, roughly 93% seen once. Material for sequencing was peripheral blood. Receptors were obtained from a woman aged 45-60 years with acute or convalescent COVID-19.

The chain recombines TRBV5-1 with TRBJ1-1; the D is unclear. Trimming shortened V by 3 bases and J by 2 bases, and 14 bases separated the two germline ends. Germline values: CDR1 SGHRS, CDR2 YFSETQ. The CDR3 spans 15 residues. The CDR3, as DNA: TGCGCCAGCAGCTCAATGACCGGAGGAAACACTGAAGCTTTCTTT. Translating it yields CASSSMTGGNTEAFF.

The chain carries TRBV30 and TRBJ2-7; perhaps TRBD1 as D (5 bases). The CDR3 contains 12 residues. Between the trimmed V and J ends, which lost 4 bases and 3 bases, there was a span of 10 bases. Germline V gene lookup returns CDR1 GTSNPN and CDR2 SVGIG (reference sequence). CDR3 amino acids: CAWMGQSYEQYF. CDR3 coding DNA: TGTGCCTGGATGGGGCAGAGCTACGAGCAGTACTTC.

This chain uses TRBV3-1 (or the pseudogene TRBV3-2) with TRBJ2-2, with 7 bases aligning to TRBD1. This CDR3 is built from 15 residues. Unmatched junction bases numbered 4, after V lost 5 bases and J lost 1 base. CDR1 LGHDT and CDR2 YNNKEL come from the germline V gene (reference sequence). The CDR3 sequence: CASSRGQLNTGELFF. The CDR3 DNA reads as TGTGCCAGCAGCAGGGGACAGCTGAACACCGGGGAGCTGTTTTTT.

CDR3 DNA: TGTGCCAGCAGTTTAGCGTATGCGGGCACTGAAGCTTTCTTT. Translating gives CASSLAYAGTEAFF. This chain links TRBV6-5 with TRBJ1-1; D is unresolved. This CDR3 comprises 14 residues. Germline V gene sequence: CDR1 MNHEY, CDR2 SVGAGI. V lost 4 bases to trimming and J lost 4 bases, with 13 bases between them.

This sequence joins TRBV19 and TRBJ1-5; 9 bases line up with TRBD1. The CDR3 has 15 amino acids. The germline V gene encodes CDR1 LNHDA and CDR2 SQIVND (reference sequence). Losses at the gene ends were 5 bases for V and 3 bases for J; bases not matched to a gene: 5. The CDR3: CASSRQGGNNQPQHF. The CDR3 DNA reads as TGTGCCAGTAGTCGACAGGGGGGGAACAATCAGCCCCAGCATTTT.

In its sample, this clone was seen once. The chain combines TRBV4-3 with TRBJ2-1; 11 bases line up with TRBD2. Germline lookup yields CDR1 LGHNA and CDR2 YSLEER. The CDR3 is made up of 17 amino acids. The V gene end was trimmed by 0 bases and the J gene end by 6 bases; junction bases not matched to a gene: 7. The CDR3 nucleotides read TGCGCCAGCAGCCAAGATGCCGGGACTAGCGGACCCAATGAGCAGTTCTTC. Translated, it gives CASSQDAGTSGPNEQFF.

The chain couples TRBV28 to TRBJ2-6; a possible D gene is TRBD2 (5 bases). Germline V gene sequence: CDR1 MDHEN, CDR2 SYDVKM. This CDR3 comprises 15 residues. The V end lost 10 bases, the J end lost 4 bases, and 17 bases lay between the germline ends. CDR3 DNA: TGTGCCACTTCGGTGGACTCCTTAGGGGCCAACGTCCTGACTTTC. Amino acids: CATSVDSLGANVLTF.

V usage is TRBV19 and J usage is TRBJ1-1; TRBD1 matches at 8 bases. The CDR3 consists of 15 residues. V shed 10 bases, J shed 0 bases, and the junction held 10 bases outside the gene matches. Germline V gene lookup returns CDR1 LNHDA and CDR2 SQIVND (reference sequence). The CDR3: CATNYRGGMNTEAFF. The DNA for the CDR3 is TGTGCCACTAACTACAGGGGGGGGATGAACACTGAAGCTTTCTTT.

The chain uses TRBV11-2 and TRBJ2-7; maybe TRBD2 (6 bases). In germline, CDR1 is SGHAT, CDR2 FQNNGV. The ends were cut back, 5 bases at V and 9 bases at J, with 23 bases in the middle. The CDR3 runs 15 residues. Written as DNA, the CDR3 is TGTGCCAGCAGCCACGCCGCGGTACGACGGCGGGGGCAGTACTTC. Protein sequence: CASSHAAVRRRGQYF.

The chain joins TRBV27 to TRBJ1-1; tentative D call: TRBD1 (6 bases). V was shortened by 2 bases and J by 3 bases, with 7 bases between the two germline ends. CDR1 and CDR2 (germline): MNHEY, SMNVEV (reference sequence). CDR3 size: 13 residues. The CDR3 DNA reads as TGTGCCAGCAGTTTAAAGGGGGACACTGAAGCTTTCTTT. Residues: CASSLKGDTEAFF.

V is TRBV18 and J is TRBJ2-4; 10 bases align to TRBD1. The V segment lost 5 bases and the J segment 6 bases; nucleotides outside the gene matches: 7. The CDR3 spans 15 residues. Germline V gene sequence: CDR1 KGHSH, CDR2 LQKENI. In nucleotides, the CDR3 is TGTGCCAGCTCATCCGACAGGGGGCTTGGAAACATTCAGTACTTC. It yields the protein CASSSDRGLGNIQYF. The variable domain in full, with the rest retrieved from reference TRBV18 and TRBJ2-4, is NAGVMQNPRHLVRRRGQEARLRCSPMKGHSHVYWYRQLPEEGLKFMVYLQKENIIDESGMPKERFSAEFPKEGPSILRIQQVVRGDSAAYFCASSSDRGLGNIQYFGAGTRLSVL.

V is TRBV30 and J is TRBJ1-2, with D hard to call. The CDR3 sequence is 15 residues long. Trimming took off 3 bases at V and 3 bases at J, with 17 bases between the two ends. The V gene's germline CDR1 is GTSNPN and CDR2 SVGIG (reference sequence). The CDR3 here is CAWRWAWRSYYGYTF. CDR3 coding DNA: TGTGCCTGGAGGTGGGCCTGGCGCAGCTACTATGGCTACACCTTC.

The CDR3: CASSQDPDRSIVYGYTF. CDR3 DNA sequence: TGTGCCAGCAGCCAAGACCCGGACAGGTCGATCGTCTATGGCTACACCTTC. V gene TRBV5-8 combines with J gene TRBJ1-2; the match to TRBD1 covers 7 bases. The CDR3 has 17 amino acids. Germline V lookup: CDR1 SGHTS, CDR2 YDEGEE. V gave up 4 bases and J gave up 4 bases; unmatched junction bases: 16.

The genes are TRBV9 and TRBJ1-3; TRBD1 aligns across 8 bases. Germline values: CDR1 SGDLS, CDR2 YYNGEE. This CDR3 is 16 amino acids long. The V segment lost 4 bases and the J segment 4 bases; nucleotides outside the gene matches: 10. CDR3 bases: TGTGCCAGCAGCCCACAAGACAGGGGCGGCGGAAACACCATATATTTT. This codes for CASSPQDRGGGNTIYF.

This clone was seen only a few times. The chain recombines TRBV5-1 with TRBJ1-6; D uncertain. The CDR3 has 14 residues. Germline V gene lookup returns CDR1 SGHRS and CDR2 YFSETQ. V was shortened by 0 bases and J by 7 bases, with 8 bases between the two germline ends. CDR3 region: CASSLEAENSPLHF. In DNA, the CDR3 is TGCGCCAGCAGCTTGGAGGCGGAGAATTCACCCCTCCACTTT.

The chain employs TRBV10-3 and TRBJ1-1, with D hard to call. V was pared by 3 bases and J by 0 bases, with 5 bases between. The CDR3 runs to 13 residues. Germline lookup yields CDR1 ENHRY and CDR2 SYGVKD. CDR3 DNA: TGTGCCATCAGTGATCTTTTGAACACTGAAGCTTTCTTT. Protein sequence: CAISDLLNTEAFF.

This rearrangement joins TRBV7-8 to TRBJ2-3; 11 bases are a match to TRBD2. Germline V CDR1 and CDR2: SGHVS, FQNEAQ. The CDR3 length is 15 residues. V gave up 5 bases and J gave up 6 bases; unmatched junction bases: 7. This CDR3 reads CASSPRLAGSDTQYF. The CDR3 region has the DNA TGTGCCAGCAGCCCACGACTAGCGGGGTCGGATACGCAGTATTTT.

This clone was seen a handful of times. The chain carries TRBV25-1 and TRBJ2-7; D ambiguous. Trimming took off 2 bases at V and 3 bases at J, with 17 bases between the two ends. The CDR3 is made up of 16 amino acids. Germline V gene lookup returns CDR1 MGHDK and CDR2 SYGVNS. CDR3 loop: CASSEISVGGIYEQYF. The CDR3 bases are TGTGCCAGCAGTGAAATTTCAGTCGGCGGAATCTACGAGCAGTACTTC.

The chain couples TRBV4-3 to TRBJ2-7; 13 nucleotides match TRBD2. The germline V gene has CDR1 LGHNA and CDR2 YSLEER. The CDR3 loop spans 15 amino acids. With V trimmed by 0 bases and J by 6 bases, 2 bases remained unmatched. CDR3 in DNA: TGCGCCAGCAGCCAAGATCGACTAGCGGGAGGCGAGCAGTACTTC. Its protein is CASSQDRLAGGEQYF.

The chain is built from TRBV5-5 and TRBJ1-2; D is undetermined. Trimming cost V 2 bases and J 2 bases, with 10 bases left between them. CDR1 and CDR2 from the germline V gene are SGHKS and YYEKEE (reference sequence). The length of the CDR3 is 14 residues. CDR3 protein: CASSFNGGNYGYTF. DNA of the CDR3: TGTGCCAGCAGCTTTAACGGCGGGAACTATGGCTACACCTTC.

This rearrangement joins TRBV11-3 to TRBJ1-5; no clear D. Trimming left V 8 bases short and J 2 bases short, with 7 bases between. The CDR3 totals 12 residues. Germline V lookup: CDR1 SGHNT, CDR2 YENEEA. The CDR3 loop reads CASAGGNQPQHF. CDR3 nucleotide sequence: TGTGCCAGCGCCGGGGGCAATCAGCCCCAGCATTTT.

Here the CDR3 DNA reads TGTGCCAGCAGTGTTCCGGGACAGGGTGTTGACGAGCAGTACTTC. Its translation: CASSVPGQGVDEQYF. This chain uses TRBV2 with TRBJ2-7; 9 nucleotides agree with TRBD1. The CDR3 consists of 15 residues. Germline V lookup: CDR1 SNHLY, CDR2 FYNNEI. V shed 4 bases and J 5 bases; nucleotides not matched to a gene: 9. The full variable domain, with the rest looked up from reference TRBV2 and TRBJ2-7, is EPEVTQTPSHQVTQMGQEVILRCVPISNHLYFYWYRQILGQKVEFLVSFYNNEISEKSEIFDDQFSVERPDGSNFTLKIRSTKLEDSAMYFCASSVPGQGVDEQYFGPGTRLTVT.

The chain is built from TRBV28 and TRBJ1-2; the match to TRBD1 covers 7 bases. This CDR3 has 13 residues. V gave up 7 bases and J gave up 5 bases; unmatched junction bases: 7. Per germline, CDR1 MDHEN and CDR2 SYDVKM. CDR3 bases: TGTGCCAGCACCTCGGACAGGACGTATGGCTACACCTTC. Translated, it gives CASTSDRTYGYTF.

CDR3 DNA: TGTGCCAGCAGCCGGACTAGCGGGGGGGCGGATGAGCAGTTCTTC. It is translated as CASSRTSGGADEQFF. The chain links TRBV7-6 to TRBJ2-1; 15 bases match TRBD2. The germline V gene encodes CDR1 SGHVS and CDR2 FNYEAQ. Losses at the gene ends were 5 bases for V and 8 bases for J; bases not matched to a gene: 4. CDR3 length: 15 residues. The complete variable domain, with remaining parts taken from reference TRBV7-6 and TRBJ2-1, reads GAGVSQSPRYKVTKRGQDVALRCDPISGHVSLYWYRQALGQGPEFLTYFNYEAQQDKSGLPNDRFSAERPEGSISTLTIQRTEQRDSAMYRCASSRTSGGADEQFFGPGTRLTVL.

The V gene is TRBV28, the J gene TRBJ2-4; D not resolved. This CDR3 comprises 16 residues. Germline CDR1 and CDR2: MDHEN and SYDVKM. Trimming left V 2 bases short and J 0 bases short, with 11 bases between. CDR3 sequence (DNA): TGTGCCAGCAGTTTAAAAGAGTACCTAGCCAAAAACATTCAGTACTTC. This sequence encodes CASSLKEYLAKNIQYF.

The chain employs TRBV7-9 and TRBJ1-2; TRBD1 might be the D (5 bases). This CDR3 has 14 amino acids. From germline, CDR1 is SEHNR and CDR2 FQNEAQ (reference sequence). With 7 bases removed from V and 4 bases from J, the gap between germline ends came to 16 bases. The DNA for the CDR3 is TGTGCCAGCAACCCAAATCAGGGTAGCTATGGCTACACCTTC. This encodes CASNPNQGSYGYTF.

The J gene is TRBJ1-4, the V gene TRBV18; 8 bases align to TRBD1. CDR3 length: 13 residues. Germline V lookup: CDR1 KGHSH, CDR2 LQKENI. V shed 6 bases and J 7 bases; nucleotides not matched to a gene: 4. CDR3 protein: CASSQGAREKLFF. The CDR3 DNA follows: TGTGCCAGCTCCCAGGGGGCGCGTGAAAAACTGTTTTTT.

J is TRBJ2-5 and V is TRBV5-6; D ambiguous. CDR1 and CDR2 (germline): SGHDT, YYEEEE. This CDR3 comprises 12 residues. Trimming took 4 bases from V and 7 from J, leaving 11 bases between them. The CDR3 DNA follows: TGTGCCAGCAGCCCACCTACTGGGACCCAGTACTTC. Residues: CASSPPTGTQYF.